The clone carrying this T cell receptor (beta chain) was recorded only once. Its antigen remains unidentified. The entry originates in a study of long-term antiretroviral therapy in people with HIV. General observations from the study: Clonal expansions arising prior to ART prevailed in the repertoire at every time point.

An immunoSEQ assay, version v3.0, was performed at survey level. Measured with immunoSEQ multiplex PCR; TCRdb has only the in-frame clones, and not every one. The table includes more than 20,000 clones, more than 85% detected once. V was cut by 6 bases and J by 2 bases, with 7 bases left in between. This CDR3 is 13 amino acids long. Looked up from germline, CDR1 is MNHEY and CDR2 is SVGAGI. The sequenced sample was unsorted PBMCs, obtained 1.9 years after starting antiretroviral therapy. The receptor's source is a woman aged 30 to 39 with HIV. The chain combines TRBV6-5 with TRBJ2-2; the D is unclear. The DNA of the CDR3 is TGTGCCAGCAGCCAGCCAAACACCGGGGAGCTGTTTTTT. Translating it yields CASSQPNTGELFF.